Listed below are T cell receptor beta chains from one sample, sequenced in a study of CD8 T cells in Susac syndrome. One entry per CDR3 protein results from TCRdb running MiXCR on the immunoSEQ multiplex PCR reads. The sample gives roughly 150,000 distinct CDR3 sequences, about 94% of which show up once; about 0.21% is in the top ten. Sample: CD8+ T cells from PBMCs. The receptors derive from a human donor with multiple sclerosis. The CDR3 runs from the conserved cysteine through the conserved F or W. The D gene is left open where the match is weak. The size field is filled for only some rows; it gives once, few, many or a size class.

D gene	V gene	J gene	clone size	CDR3 protein	CDR3 DNA
.	TRBV27	TRBJ1-1	.	CASRGDSPEAFF	TGTGCCAGCAGAGGTGACAGTCCTGAAGCTTTCTTT
.	TRBV9	TRBJ2-5	.	CASSVGGRQETQYF	TGTGCCAGCAGCGTAGGGGGTCGTCAAGAGACCCAGTACTTC
.	TRBV7-6	TRBJ2-7	.	CASSLEIGFYEQYF	TGTGCCAGCAGCTTAGAAATAGGATTCTACGAGCAGTACTTC
.	TRBV12-3/TRBV12-4	TRBJ2-4	.	CASSFTTRAKNIQYF	TGTGCCAGCAGTTTCACGACGCGGGCCAAAAACATTCAGTACTTC
.	TRBV9	TRBJ1-4	.	CASSPSDSRSEKLFF	TGTGCCAGCAGCCCCTCCGATTCGCGGAGCGAAAAACTGTTTTTT
.	TRBV25-1	TRBJ1-5	.	CASSGQGQSNQPQHF	TGTGCCAGCTCCGGGCAGGGGCAGAGCAATCAGCCCCAGCATTTT
.	TRBV29-1	TRBJ1-2	.	CSVGLYTDAPGYTF	TGCAGCGTTGGTCTGTATACAGATGCACCTGGGTACACCTTC
.	TRBV4-1	TRBJ1-1	.	CASSQVAGKNTEAFF	TGCGCCAGCAGCCAAGTAGCAGGGAAGAACACTGAAGCTTTCTTT
.	TRBV24-1	TRBJ2-3	few	CATSDSGPQLYF	TGTGCCACCAGTGATTCCGGGCCGCAGTTGTATTTT
.	TRBV6-2/TRBV6-3	TRBJ2-3	.	CASRPCVGTHF	TGTGCCAGCAGACCCTGCGTGGGAACCCATTTT
.	TRBV15	TRBJ1-6	.	CATSRGGLGEETHF	TGTGCCACCAGCAGAGGCGGCCTCGGCGAAGAGACTCACTTT
.	TRBV21-1	TRBJ1-1	.	CASSNRESDTEAFF	TGTGCCAGCAGCAATAGGGAATCCGACACTGAAGCTTTCTTT
TRBD1	TRBV6-4	TRBJ1-5	.	CASSEATGFQDQPQHF	TGTGCCAGCAGTGAGGCGACAGGGTTTCAGGATCAGCCCCAGCATTTT
.	TRBV27	TRBJ1-5	.	CASSPGPNSQPQHF	TGTGCCAGCAGTCCCGGGCCCAACTCTCAGCCCCAGCATTTT
.	TRBV29-1	TRBJ1-2	.	CSVSSNYGYTF	TGCAGCGTTTCTTCGAACTATGGCTACACCTTC
TRBD1	TRBV7-2	TRBJ1-2	once	CASSLPQGAISYGYTF	TGTGCCAGCAGCCTGCCCCAGGGGGCGATCAGCTATGGCTACACCTTC
.	TRBV7-6	TRBJ2-1	.	CASSLNADYNEQFF	TGTGCCAGCAGCTTAAACGCAGACTACAATGAGCAGTTCTTC
.	TRBV2	TRBJ1-5	.	CASSEGGFSNQPQHF	TGTGCCAGCAGTGAAGGGGGCTTCAGTAATCAGCCCCAGCATTTT
.	TRBV15	TRBJ1-3	.	CATRDGDSGNTIYF	TGTGCCACCCGCGACGGGGACTCTGGAAACACCATATATTTT
.	TRBV4-3	TRBJ1-6	.	CASSQVGQLNSPLHF	TGCGCCAGCAGCCAAGTCGGACAGTTGAATTCACCCCTCCACTTT
.	TRBV7-2	TRBJ1-6	.	CASWEGGDLESLHF	TGTGCCAGCTGGGAGGGAGGAGACCTTGAGTCCCTCCACTTT
.	TRBV6-1	TRBJ1-2	.	CASSEEPGSSNYGYTF	TGTGCCAGCAGTGAAGAGCCAGGATCCTCCAACTATGGCTACACCTTC
.	TRBV29-1	TRBJ2-7	.	CSVVKPDNSYEQYF	TGCAGCGTTGTGAAACCTGACAACTCCTACGAGCAGTACTTC
TRBD1	TRBV20-1	TRBJ2-5	.	CSARERQGRMETQYF	TGCAGTGCTAGAGAGAGACAGGGTCGGATGGAGACCCAGTACTTC
TRBD1	TRBV12-3/TRBV12-4	TRBJ1-5	.	CASSLGGQGYQPQHF	TGTGCCAGCAGTTTAGGGGGACAGGGGTATCAGCCCCAGCATTTT
TRBD1	TRBV9	TRBJ1-2	.	CASSHSPGTGAVYGYTF	TGTGCCAGCAGCCACAGTCCCGGGACAGGGGCCGTCTATGGCTACACCTTC
.	TRBV6-6	TRBJ1-1	.	CASSYGETEAFF	TGTGCCAGCAGTTACGGGGAGACTGAAGCTTTCTTT
.	TRBV2	TRBJ1-1	.	CASSSSVLSRMNTEAFF	TGTGCCAGCAGTAGTTCGGTCCTTTCGAGGATGAACACTGAAGCTTTCTTT